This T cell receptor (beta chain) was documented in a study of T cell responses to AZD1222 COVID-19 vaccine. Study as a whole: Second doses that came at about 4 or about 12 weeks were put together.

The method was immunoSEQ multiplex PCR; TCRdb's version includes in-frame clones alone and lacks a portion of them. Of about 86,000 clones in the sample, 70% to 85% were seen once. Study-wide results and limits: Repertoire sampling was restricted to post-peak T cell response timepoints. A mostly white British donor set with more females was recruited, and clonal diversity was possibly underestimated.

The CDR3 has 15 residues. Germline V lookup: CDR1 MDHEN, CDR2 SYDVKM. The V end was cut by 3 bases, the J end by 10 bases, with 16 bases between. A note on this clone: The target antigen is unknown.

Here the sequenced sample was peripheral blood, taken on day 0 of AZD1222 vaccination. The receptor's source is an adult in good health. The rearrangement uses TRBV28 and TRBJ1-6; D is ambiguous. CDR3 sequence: CASSLGSGYRSPLHF. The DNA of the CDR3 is TGTGCCAGCAGTTTGGGGTCGGGCTATCGGTCACCCCTCCACTTT.